The present T cell receptor beta chain was sequenced within a study of T cells in Graves' hyperthyroidism and ophthalmopathy. This clonotype was recorded many times. What was amplified from RNA transcripts were TCR beta CDR3 regions. First-round RT-PCR with HTBI primers amplified the TCR CDR3 region. Each CDR3 protein is one row after TCRdb ran MiXCR on the multiplex PCR reads. The sample lists about 400,000 distinct CDR3 sequences; around 13% were seen once. This CDR3 region has 15 residues. Trimming shortened V by 3 bases and J by 2 bases, and 11 bases separated the two germline ends. The germline gives CDR1 MNHNS, CDR2 SASEGT.

The source material was blood. The chain is built from TRBV6-1 and TRBJ2-4, with a tentative D call TRBD1 (6 bases). This TCR was recovered from a woman aged 18-29 years with Graves' hyperthyroidism. CDR3 sequence reads: CASSEATGTKNIQYF. CDR3 nucleotides: TGTGCCAGCAGTGAGGCCACAGGGACCAAAAACATTCAGTACTTC.